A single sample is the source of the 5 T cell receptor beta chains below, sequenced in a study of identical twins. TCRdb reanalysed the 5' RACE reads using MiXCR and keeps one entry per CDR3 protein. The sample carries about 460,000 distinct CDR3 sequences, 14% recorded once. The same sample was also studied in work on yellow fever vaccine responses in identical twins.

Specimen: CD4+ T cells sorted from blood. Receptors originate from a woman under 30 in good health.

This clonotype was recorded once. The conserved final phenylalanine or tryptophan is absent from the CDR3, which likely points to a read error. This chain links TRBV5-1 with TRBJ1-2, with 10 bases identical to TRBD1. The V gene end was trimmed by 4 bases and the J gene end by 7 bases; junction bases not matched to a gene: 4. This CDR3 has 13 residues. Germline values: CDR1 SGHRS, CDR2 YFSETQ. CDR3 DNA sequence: TGCGCCAGCAGCCCCCGGGACAGGGGTGGCTACACCTTG. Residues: CASSPRDRGGYTL.

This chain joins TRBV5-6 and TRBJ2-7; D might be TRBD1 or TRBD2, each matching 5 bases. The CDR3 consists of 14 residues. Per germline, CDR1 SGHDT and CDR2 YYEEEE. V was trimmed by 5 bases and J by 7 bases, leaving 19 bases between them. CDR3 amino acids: CASRLTNGAGEQYF. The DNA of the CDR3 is TGTGCCAGCAGACTCACCAATGGGGCGGGTGAGCAGTACTTC.

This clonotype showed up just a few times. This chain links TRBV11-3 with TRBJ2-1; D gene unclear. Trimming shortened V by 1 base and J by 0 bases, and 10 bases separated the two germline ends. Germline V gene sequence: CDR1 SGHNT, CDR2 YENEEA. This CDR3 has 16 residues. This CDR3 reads CASSLVIGSSYNEQFF. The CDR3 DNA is TGTGCCAGCAGCTTAGTTATAGGTAGCTCCTACAATGAGCAGTTCTTC.

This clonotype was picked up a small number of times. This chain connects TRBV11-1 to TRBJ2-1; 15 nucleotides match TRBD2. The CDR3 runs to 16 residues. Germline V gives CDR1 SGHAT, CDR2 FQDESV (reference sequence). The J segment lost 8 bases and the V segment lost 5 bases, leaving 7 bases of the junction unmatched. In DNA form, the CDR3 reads TGTGCCAGCAGCATGGGACTAGCGGGAGGATTCTATGAGCAGTTCTTC. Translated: CASSMGLAGGFYEQFF.

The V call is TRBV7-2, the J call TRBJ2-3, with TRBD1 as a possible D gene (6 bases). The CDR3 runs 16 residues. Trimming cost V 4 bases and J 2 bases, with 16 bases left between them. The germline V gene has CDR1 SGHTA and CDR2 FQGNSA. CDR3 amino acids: CASSSRQAKDTDTQYF. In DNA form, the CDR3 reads TGTGCCAGCAGCTCACGACAGGCGAAAGACACAGATACGCAGTATTTT. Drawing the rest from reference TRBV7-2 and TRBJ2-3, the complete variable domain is GAGVSQSPSNKVTEKGKDVELRCDPISGHTALYWYRQSLGQGLEFLIYFQGNSAPDKSGLPSDRFSAERTGGSVSTLTIQRTQQEDSAVYLCASSSRQAKDTDTQYFGPGTRLTVL.